The sequence of this T cell receptor beta chain was determined in a study of blood T cell repertoires in COVID-19. Study context: Both acute and convalescent COVID-19 samples were obtained from the United States, Italy and Spain. Sample material is recorded as cDNA or gDNA derived from T cells, B-cell-depleted T cells, or PBMCs.

Germline values: CDR1 SGHTS, CDR2 YDEGEE. The CDR3 runs to 17 residues. Remarks on this clone: Relative to the germline gene, one junction end is altered; a read error may explain this. This sample also contains other DNA sequences that code for the same CDR3.

Authors' processing steps: Amplifying reference gene primers gave estimates of nucleated cell counts. Assay: immunoSEQ multiplex PCR; the TCRdb copy retains only in-frame clones and omits some. V and J calls plus clone size are reproduced from that table; the DNA served to infer D and trimming. Of about 150,000 clones in the sample, roughly nine tenths were seen once. The sequenced sample consisted of peripheral blood. This clonotype was obtained from a human donor in a cohort sampled during active COVID-19. The J gene is TRBJ1-3, the V gene TRBV5-8; D is undetermined. In DNA, the CDR3 is TGTGCTAGCAGCTTGATGGGCAACCTGATCTCTGGAAACACCATATATTTT. Residues: CASSLMGNLISGNTIYF.